This is a list of T cell receptor beta chains from one sample in a study of blood T cell repertoires in COVID-19. The table came from immunoSEQ multiplex PCR; TCRdb's copy has only in-frame clones and leaves some out. The table includes 200,000 to 250,000 clones, about 86% detected once. Sequencing was carried out using PBMCs or T cells enriched from blood (not recorded which). These receptors were taken from a woman in her fifties or sixties with acute COVID-19. CDR3s leave out the opening cysteine and the closing phenylalanine or tryptophan.

v_gene: TRBV9; CDR3aa: ASSVGVGGVTYEQY
v_gene: TRBV27; CDR3aa: ASSLCSGGSSYNEQF
v_gene: TRBV6-1; CDR3aa: ASSDYLNTEAF
v_gene: TRBV7-9; CDR3aa: ASSSSTTGTGYNEQF
v_gene: TRBV4-1; CDR3aa: ASSLESGTSGLATEQY
v_gene: TRBV2; CDR3aa: ASSFGTNTEAF
v_gene: TRBV18; CDR3aa: ASSPPASGSTYEQY
v_gene: TRBV6-4; CDR3aa: EETGVTANYGYT
v_gene: TRBV9; CDR3aa: ASSVGWAGESEQY
v_gene: TRBV9; CDR3aa: ASSAGLVGRNEQF
v_gene: TRBV19; CDR3aa: ASSNPRRRDRGAATNEKLF
v_gene: TRBV28; CDR3aa: ASSQGGGGELF
v_gene: TRBV18; CDR3aa: ASSPPAGQGIEAF
v_gene: TRBV11-2; CDR3aa: ASSPRGGGGRGTDTQY
v_gene: TRBV11-3; CDR3aa: ASSLGRGAGNLGYT
v_gene: TRBV27; CDR3aa: ASSTYGTTKNIQY
v_gene: TRBV16; CDR3aa: ASSQSAIPGNTIY
v_gene: TRBV27; CDR3aa: ASSVRPTGASYNEQF
v_gene: TRBV5-4; CDR3aa: AIRNYGLADVTDTQY
v_gene: TRBV30; CDR3aa: AWRRMGGANTGELF
v_gene: TRBV27; CDR3aa: ASSFSQGAEEKLF
v_gene: TRBV6-1; CDR3aa: ASSEVRGGVNEQF
v_gene: TRBV11-2; CDR3aa: ASSLSGNQPQH
v_gene: TRBV4-3; CDR3aa: ASSQDVASGSIDIQY
v_gene: TRBV19; CDR3aa: ASSIMGLTYEQY
v_gene: TRBV7-3; CDR3aa: ASSLRTGGASGTDTQY
v_gene: TRBV6-1; CDR3aa: ASSELTQNYGYT
v_gene: TRBV13; CDR3aa: ASSLGGSPYEQF
v_gene: TRBV5-1; CDR3aa: ASSLGGTANTEAF
v_gene: TRBV7-9; CDR3aa: ASSFWGRAADTQY
v_gene: TRBV7-9; CDR3aa: ASTPSGGLYYEQY
v_gene: TRBV10-3; CDR3aa: AITRASNEKLF
v_gene: TRBV19; CDR3aa: ASSRDREGTEAF
v_gene: TRBV4-2; CDR3aa: ASSQDLREQY
v_gene: TRBV7-3; CDR3aa: ASSLRLAANTGELF
v_gene: TRBV19; CDR3aa: ASSIGLADYNEQF
v_gene: TRBV28; CDR3aa: ASSSGQRTSGNTIY
v_gene: TRBV27; CDR3aa: ASSLSHPFLAGGTGELF
v_gene: TRBV30; CDR3aa: AWDESLGQYYGYT
v_gene: TRBV7-2; CDR3aa: ASSLHTRKADTQY
v_gene: TRBV13; CDR3aa: ASSPGSGGGSTEAF
v_gene: TRBV18; CDR3aa: ASSPLTSGFYNEQF
v_gene: TRBV14; CDR3aa: ASSSTSEYNEQF
v_gene: TRBV5-4; CDR3aa: ASSFSGRYRSYNEQF
v_gene: TRBV12-3/TRBV12-4; CDR3aa: ASSLVATGELF
v_gene: TRBV19; CDR3aa: ASSPAGEIYRRTDTQY
v_gene: TRBV7-3; CDR3aa: ASNPGQGYNEQF
v_gene: TRBV28; CDR3aa: ASRDSGGETQY